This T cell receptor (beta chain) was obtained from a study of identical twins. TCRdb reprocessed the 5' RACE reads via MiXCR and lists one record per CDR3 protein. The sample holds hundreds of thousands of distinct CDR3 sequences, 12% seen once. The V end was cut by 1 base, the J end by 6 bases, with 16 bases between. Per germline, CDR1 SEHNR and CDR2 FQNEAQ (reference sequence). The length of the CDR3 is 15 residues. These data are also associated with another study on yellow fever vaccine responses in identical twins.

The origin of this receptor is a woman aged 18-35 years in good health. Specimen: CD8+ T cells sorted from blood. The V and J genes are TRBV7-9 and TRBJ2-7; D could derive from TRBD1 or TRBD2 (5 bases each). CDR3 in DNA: TGTGCCAGCAGCTTAGTTGGGGGTAGGTTCGGCGAGCAGTACTTC. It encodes CASSLVGGRFGEQYF.